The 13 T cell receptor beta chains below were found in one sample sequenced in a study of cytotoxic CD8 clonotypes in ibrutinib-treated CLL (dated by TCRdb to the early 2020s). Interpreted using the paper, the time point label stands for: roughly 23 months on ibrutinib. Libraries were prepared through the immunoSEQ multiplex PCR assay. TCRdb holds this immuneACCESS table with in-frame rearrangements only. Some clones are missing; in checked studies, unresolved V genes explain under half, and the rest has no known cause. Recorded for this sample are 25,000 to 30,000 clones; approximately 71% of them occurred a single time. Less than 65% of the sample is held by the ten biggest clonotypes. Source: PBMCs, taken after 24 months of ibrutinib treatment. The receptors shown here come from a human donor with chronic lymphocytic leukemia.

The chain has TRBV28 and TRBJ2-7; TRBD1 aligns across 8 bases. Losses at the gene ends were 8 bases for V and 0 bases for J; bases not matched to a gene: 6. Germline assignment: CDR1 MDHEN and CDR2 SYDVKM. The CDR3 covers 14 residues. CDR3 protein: CASGSDRDSYEQYF. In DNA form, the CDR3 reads TGTGCCAGCGGGTCGGACAGGGACTCCTACGAGCAGTACTTC.

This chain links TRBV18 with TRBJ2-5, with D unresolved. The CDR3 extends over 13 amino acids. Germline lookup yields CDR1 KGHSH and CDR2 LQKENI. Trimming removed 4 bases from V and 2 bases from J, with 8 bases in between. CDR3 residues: CASSQNSQETQYF. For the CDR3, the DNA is TGTGCCAGCTCACAGAACTCTCAAGAGACCCAGTACTTC.

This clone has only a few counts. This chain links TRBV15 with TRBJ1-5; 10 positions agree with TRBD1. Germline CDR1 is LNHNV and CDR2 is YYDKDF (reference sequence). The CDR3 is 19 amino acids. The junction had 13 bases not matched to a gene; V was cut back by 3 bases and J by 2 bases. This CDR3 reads CATSSAWDRGLGGNQPQHF. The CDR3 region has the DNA TGTGCCACCAGCAGTGCGTGGGACAGGGGCCTCGGGGGCAATCAGCCCCAGCATTTT.

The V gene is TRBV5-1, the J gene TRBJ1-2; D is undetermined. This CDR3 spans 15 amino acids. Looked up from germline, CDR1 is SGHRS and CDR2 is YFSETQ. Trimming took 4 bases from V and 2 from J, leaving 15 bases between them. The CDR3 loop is CASSVGRLGNYGYTF. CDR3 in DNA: TGCGCCAGCAGCGTGGGGAGGCTGGGGAACTATGGCTACACCTTC.

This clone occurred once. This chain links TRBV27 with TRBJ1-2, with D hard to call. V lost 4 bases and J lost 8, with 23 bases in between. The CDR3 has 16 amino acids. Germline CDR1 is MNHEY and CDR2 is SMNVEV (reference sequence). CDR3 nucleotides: TGTGCCAGCAGTTCCGCACAACTGGGCCCTCTGGGGGGCTACACCTTC. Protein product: CASSSAQLGPLGGYTF.

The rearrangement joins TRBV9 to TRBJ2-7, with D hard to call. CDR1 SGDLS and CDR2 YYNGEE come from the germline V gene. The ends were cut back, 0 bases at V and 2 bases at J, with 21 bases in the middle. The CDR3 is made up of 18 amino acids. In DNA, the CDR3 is TGTGCCAGCAGCGTAGCTTCGCGGCTACTCGAAACTCCCTACGAGCAGTACTTC. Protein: CASSVASRLLETPYEQYF.

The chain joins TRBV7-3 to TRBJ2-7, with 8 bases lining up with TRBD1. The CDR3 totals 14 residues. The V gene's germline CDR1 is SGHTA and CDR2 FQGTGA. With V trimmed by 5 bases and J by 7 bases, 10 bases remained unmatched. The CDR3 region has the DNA TGTGCCAGCAGCACCGGGACAGGTTCGGGGGAGCAGTACTTC. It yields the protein CASSTGTGSGEQYF.

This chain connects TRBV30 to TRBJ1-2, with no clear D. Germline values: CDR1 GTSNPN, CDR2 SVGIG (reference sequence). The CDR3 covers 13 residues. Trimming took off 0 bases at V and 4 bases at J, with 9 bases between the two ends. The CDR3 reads CAWSVSRFYGYTF. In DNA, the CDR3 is TGTGCCTGGAGTGTGAGCAGGTTCTATGGCTACACCTTC.

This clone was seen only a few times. CDR3 residues: CASSSRVAEAFF. CDR3 nucleotide sequence: TGTGCCAGCAGCAGCAGGGTGGCTGAAGCTTTCTTT. The chain joins TRBV9 to TRBJ1-1; tentative D call: TRBD1 (5 bases). Trimming took 4 bases from V and 6 from J, leaving 10 bases between them. Germline-derived CDR1 and CDR2 are SGDLS and YYNGEE. The CDR3 is 12 amino acids. The whole variable domain, filled in from reference TRBV9 and TRBJ1-1, reads DSGVTQTPKHLITATGQRVTLRCSPRSGDLSVYWYQQSLDQGLQFLIQYYNGEERAKGNILERFSAQQFPDLHSELNLSSLELGDSALYFCASSSRVAEAFFGQGTRLTVV.

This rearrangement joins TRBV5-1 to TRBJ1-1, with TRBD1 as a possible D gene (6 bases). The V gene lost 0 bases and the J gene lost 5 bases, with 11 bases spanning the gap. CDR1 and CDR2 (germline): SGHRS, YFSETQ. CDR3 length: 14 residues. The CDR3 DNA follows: TGCGCCAGCAGCTTGGCCACAGGGTTGACTGAAGCTTTCTTT. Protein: CASSLATGLTEAFF.

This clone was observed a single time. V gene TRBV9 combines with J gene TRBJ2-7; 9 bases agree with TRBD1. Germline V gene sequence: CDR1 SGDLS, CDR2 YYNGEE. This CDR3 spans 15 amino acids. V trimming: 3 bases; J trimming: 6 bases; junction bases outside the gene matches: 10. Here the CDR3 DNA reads TGTGCCAGCAGCGGGGCTACGGGACAGGGTAGCGAGCAGTACTTC. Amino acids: CASSGATGQGSEQYF.

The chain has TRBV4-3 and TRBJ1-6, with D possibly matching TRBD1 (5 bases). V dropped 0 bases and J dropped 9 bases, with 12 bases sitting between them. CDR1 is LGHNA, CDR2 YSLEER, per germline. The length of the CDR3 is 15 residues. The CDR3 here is CASSQDRQGFSPLHF. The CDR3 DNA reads TGCGCCAGCAGCCAAGATCGGCAGGGCTTTTCACCCCTCCACTTT.

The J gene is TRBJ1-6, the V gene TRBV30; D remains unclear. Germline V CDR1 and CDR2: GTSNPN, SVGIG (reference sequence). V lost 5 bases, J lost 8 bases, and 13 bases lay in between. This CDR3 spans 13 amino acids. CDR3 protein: CAWAASPDSPLHF. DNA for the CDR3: TGTGCCTGGGCGGCCTCGCCGGATTCACCCCTCCACTTT.